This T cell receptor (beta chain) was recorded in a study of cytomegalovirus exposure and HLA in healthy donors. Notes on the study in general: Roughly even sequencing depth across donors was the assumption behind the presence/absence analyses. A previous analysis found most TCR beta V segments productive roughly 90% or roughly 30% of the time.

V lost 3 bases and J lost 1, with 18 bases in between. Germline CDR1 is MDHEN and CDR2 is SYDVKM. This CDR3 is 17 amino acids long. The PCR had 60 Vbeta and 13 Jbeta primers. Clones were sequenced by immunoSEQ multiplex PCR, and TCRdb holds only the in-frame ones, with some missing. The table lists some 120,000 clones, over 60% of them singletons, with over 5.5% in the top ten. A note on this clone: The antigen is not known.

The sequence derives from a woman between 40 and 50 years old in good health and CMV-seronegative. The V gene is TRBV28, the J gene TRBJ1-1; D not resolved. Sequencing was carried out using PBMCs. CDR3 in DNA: TGTGCCAGCAGTTTTAGGAAATCGACACCTGCGAACACTGAAGCTTTCTTT. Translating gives CASSFRKSTPANTEAFF. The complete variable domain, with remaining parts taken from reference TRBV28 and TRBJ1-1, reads DVKVTQSSRYLVKRTGEKVFLECVQDMDHENMFWYRQDPGLGLRLIYFSYDVKMKEKGDIPEGYSVSREKKERFSLILESASTNQTSMYLCASSFRKSTPANTEAFFGQGTRLTVV.